Below are 26 T cell receptor beta chains sequenced from a single sample in a study of regulatory T cells. The primer mix had 52 TRBV and 13 TRBJ primers. TCRdb's table, derived via immunoSEQ multiplex PCR, lists solely in-frame clones and lacks some. The table has tens of thousands of clones, roughly 90% seen once. No antigens are known for them. General study results and limits: In CD3G-deficient patients, conventional CD4+ T cells were enriched for hydrophobic CDR3 residues at positions 6 and 7.

The sample comprised conventional CD4+ T cells sorted from blood. These receptor sequences come from a person aged 18 to 35 with CD3G deficiency.

The chain joins TRBV10-3 to TRBJ2-7, with D possibly called TRBD1 or TRBD2 (6 bases each). CDR1 and CDR2 (germline): ENHRY, SYGVKD. This CDR3 contains 16 residues. V was shortened by 4 bases and J by 3 bases, with 19 bases between the two germline ends. The CDR3 loop is CAISATKGGGSYEQYF. The CDR3 coding sequence is TGTGCCATCAGTGCCACTAAGGGGGGAGGAAGCTACGAGCAGTACTTC.

The rearrangement joins TRBV7-3 to TRBJ2-1, with D possibly matching TRBD1 (6 bases). The CDR3 runs 16 residues. The V end was cut by 5 bases, the J end by 6 bases, with 20 bases between. Per germline, CDR1 SGHTA and CDR2 FQGTGA. The DNA for the CDR3 is TGTGCCAGCAGCCCACCCGGGACAAGGACGTCCAATGAGCAGTTCTTC. It specifies CASSPPGTRTSNEQFF. Together with reference TRBV7-3 and TRBJ2-1, the CDR3 gives the full variable domain: GAGVSQTPSNKVTEKGKYVELRCDPISGHTALYWYRQSLGQGPEFLIYFQGTGAADDSGLPNDRFFAVRPEGSVSTLKIQRTERGDSAVYLCASSPPGTRTSNEQFFGPGTRLTVL.

CDR3 amino acids: CASSQSQGVTEAFF. The CDR3 DNA follows: TGCGCCAGCAGTCAATCTCAGGGGGTCACTGAAGCTTTCTTT. The rearrangement uses TRBV23-1 and TRBJ1-1; 7 bases align to TRBD1. TRBV23-1 carries the ORF label, with uncertain function. The CDR3 is made up of 14 amino acids. After removal of 0 bases from V and 4 bases from J, the junction contained 2 bases not matched to a gene.

The genes are TRBV7-9 and TRBJ1-5; D is unclear. Trimming shortened V by 8 bases and J by 11 bases, and 4 bases separated the two germline ends. CDR1 and CDR2 (germline): SEHNR, FQNEAQ (reference sequence). This CDR3 is built from 8 residues. The CDR3 loop reads CASWTQHF. Written as DNA, the CDR3 is TGTGCCAGCTGGACCCAGCATTTT.

This chain joins TRBV7-9 and TRBJ2-3, with 7 bases lining up with TRBD1. Germline V gene data show CDR1 as SEHNR and CDR2 as FQNEAQ (reference sequence). J was trimmed by 1 base and V by 5 bases; bases with no gene match: 3. This CDR3 has 14 amino acids. The DNA of the CDR3 is TGTGCCAGCAGCCCCGGGACAGGCACAGATACGCAGTATTTT. Residues: CASSPGTGTDTQYF.

The chain combines TRBV18 with TRBJ2-7, with D maybe TRBD2 (5 bases). Germline values: CDR1 KGHSH, CDR2 LQKENI. The CDR3 loop spans 13 amino acids. Trimming left V 4 bases short and J 7 bases short, with 14 bases between. CDR3 DNA sequence: TGTGCCAGCTCACTCCAATCGGGGTCTGAGCAGTACTTC. This translates into CASSLQSGSEQYF.

The genes are TRBV6-1 and TRBJ2-7; tentative D call: TRBD1 (6 bases). V was cut by 2 bases and J by 7 bases, with 15 bases left in between. Looked up from germline, CDR1 is MNHNS and CDR2 is SASEGT. This CDR3 spans 14 amino acids. DNA for the CDR3: TGTGCCAGCAGTGAAAGAGGGGGACGGGTTGAGCAGTACTTC. It translates to CASSERGGRVEQYF.

This clone was seen once. The chain carries TRBV10-2 and TRBJ1-6, with D tentatively TRBD1 (5 bases). V dropped 3 bases and J dropped 6 bases, with 6 bases sitting between them. CDR1 is WSHSY and CDR2 is SAAADI in the germline V gene. This CDR3 is 13 amino acids long. The CDR3 protein is CASSEQVNSPLHF. The DNA of the CDR3 is TGCGCCAGCAGTGAACAGGTTAATTCACCCCTCCACTTT.

The chain combines TRBV11-2 with TRBJ2-7, with a tentative D call TRBD2 (5 bases). V was trimmed by 1 base and J by 2 bases, leaving 6 bases between them. CDR1 SGHAT and CDR2 FQNNGV come from the germline V gene. The CDR3 sequence is 13 residues long. This chain's CDR3 is CASSLAEAYEQYF. CDR3 DNA: TGTGCCAGCAGCTTAGCGGAGGCCTACGAGCAGTACTTC.

This clone was recorded only once. The rearrangement joins TRBV11-3 to TRBJ2-2; TRBD1 matches at 9 bases. Losses at the gene ends were 5 bases for V and 6 bases for J; bases not matched to a gene: 4. The CDR3 has 14 residues. The germline gives CDR1 SGHNT, CDR2 YENEEA. This CDR3 reads CASSAWTGAGELFF. DNA for the CDR3: TGTGCCAGCAGCGCCTGGACAGGGGCCGGGGAGCTGTTTTTT.

This chain joins TRBV10-3 and TRBJ2-3, with D perhaps TRBD2 (5 bases). This CDR3 spans 13 amino acids. V was trimmed by 11 bases and J by 1 base, leaving 13 bases between them. Germline lookup yields CDR1 ENHRY and CDR2 SYGVKD. This chain's CDR3 is CAVSRERTDTQYF. DNA for the CDR3: TGTGCCGTCTCTAGGGAGCGCACAGATACGCAGTATTTT.

This sequence joins TRBV14 and TRBJ1-2; D remains unclear. In germline, CDR1 is SGHDN, CDR2 FVKESK. CDR3 length equals 13 residues. V lost 4 bases and J 0 bases, leaving 6 bases between the germline ends. CDR3 bases: TGTGCCAGCAGCCCCTCAACTAACTATGGCTACACCTTC. This translates into CASSPSTNYGYTF.

The gene calls are TRBV28 and TRBJ2-7; the match to TRBD1 covers 7 bases. This CDR3 contains 15 residues. Germline CDR1 is MDHEN and CDR2 is SYDVKM. The V gene end was trimmed by 5 bases and the J gene end by 2 bases; junction bases not matched to a gene: 9. The CDR3 spells CASSPGTARPYEQYF. CDR3 DNA sequence: TGTGCCAGCAGTCCCGGGACAGCAAGACCCTACGAGCAGTACTTC.

Of note for this clone: Additional DNA sequences in this sample encode the identical CDR3. This sequence joins TRBV18 and TRBJ2-7; TRBD1 matches 10 bases. This CDR3 is built from 13 residues. The V segment lost 6 bases and the J segment 5 bases; nucleotides outside the gene matches: 4. The germline V gene encodes CDR1 KGHSH and CDR2 LQKENI. In nucleotides, the CDR3 is TGTGCCAGCTCCCCCGGGACAGGGGACGAGCAGTACTTC. Its translation is CASSPGTGDEQYF.

The J gene is TRBJ2-7, the V gene TRBV28; a possible D gene is TRBD2 (5 bases). The CDR3 runs 15 residues. Germline loops: CDR1 MDHEN, CDR2 SYDVKM. The V end lost 5 bases, the J end lost 5 bases, and 19 bases lay between the germline ends. The CDR3 reads CASSRSTTFDHEQYF. CDR3 bases: TGTGCCAGCAGTCGGTCGACTACTTTTGACCACGAGCAGTACTTC.

This chain joins TRBV7-9 and TRBJ1-5, with D unresolved. This CDR3 has 12 residues. CDR1 and CDR2 from the germline V gene are SEHNR and FQNEAQ (reference sequence). The V gene lost 2 bases and the J gene lost 7 bases, with 6 bases spanning the gap. CDR3 amino acids: CASSLIGQPQHF. The CDR3 nucleotides are TGTGCCAGCAGCTTAATAGGGCAGCCCCAGCATTTT.

The chain carries TRBV28 and TRBJ2-7; 9 bases are shared with TRBD2. The germline V gene has CDR1 MDHEN and CDR2 SYDVKM. The junction had 9 bases not matched to a gene; V was cut back by 5 bases and J by 7 bases. CDR3 length: 14 residues. CDR3 coding DNA: TGTGCCAGCAGTAGGGGGGGACTAGCTGGTGAGCAGTACTTC. It encodes CASSRGGLAGEQYF.

The chain combines TRBV20-1 with TRBJ1-2; D not resolved. Germline CDR1 is DFQATT and CDR2 is SNEGSKA (reference sequence). Trimming stripped 5 bases from V and 8 bases from J, with 12 bases between. The CDR3 sequence is 11 residues long. This CDR3 is CSAPIGEGYTF. For the CDR3, the DNA is TGCAGTGCTCCGATCGGGGAGGGCTACACCTTC.

J is TRBJ2-7 and V is TRBV6-1; D possibly matches TRBD1 or TRBD2 (6 bases each). Germline CDR1 reads MNHNS; CDR2 reads SASEGT. The CDR3 is made up of 15 amino acids. Trimming took off 2 bases at V and 2 bases at J, with 13 bases between the two ends. The CDR3 sequence is CASSEMGGTTYEQYF. In DNA form, the CDR3 reads TGTGCCAGCAGTGAAATGGGCGGGACAACCTACGAGCAGTACTTC.

This chain uses TRBV5-1 with TRBJ1-1; 7 bases agree with TRBD1. CDR3 length equals 15 residues. The germline V gene encodes CDR1 SGHRS and CDR2 YFSETQ. With 0 bases clipped from V and 5 bases from J, the junction kept 7 bases outside the gene matches. CDR3 region: CASSLGGTVTTEAFF. For the CDR3, the DNA is TGCGCCAGCAGCTTGGGGGGGACAGTGACAACTGAAGCTTTCTTT.

The chain has TRBV7-9 and TRBJ2-3; the D gene could be TRBD1 or TRBD2 (5 bases each). The CDR3 covers 14 residues. With 5 bases removed from V and 7 bases from J, the gap between germline ends came to 16 bases. Germline CDR1 is SEHNR and CDR2 is FQNEAQ (reference sequence). The DNA of the CDR3 is TGTGCCAGCAGCCCCTTGGGACCCGGGAATACGCAGTATTTT. Protein: CASSPLGPGNTQYF.

This clone came up once. V is TRBV19 and J is TRBJ2-7; TRBD1 is a possible D gene (5 bases). V was trimmed by 5 bases and J by 6 bases, leaving 14 bases between them. This CDR3 spans 13 amino acids. Per germline, CDR1 LNHDA and CDR2 SQIVND (reference sequence). The chain's CDR3 is CASSPTVSGEQYF. In DNA form, the CDR3 reads TGTGCCAGTAGTCCGACAGTTTCAGGCGAGCAGTACTTC. Together with reference TRBV19 and TRBJ2-7, the CDR3 gives the full variable domain: DGGITQSPKYLFRKEGQNVTLSCEQNLNHDAMYWYRQDPGQGLRLIYYSQIVNDFQKGDIAEGYSVSREKKESFPLTVTSAQKNPTAFYLCASSPTVSGEQYFGPGTRLTVT.

CDR3 sequence: CASSKTGVAGYTF. DNA of the CDR3: TGTGCCAGCAGTAAAACAGGGGTGGCTGGCTACACCTTC. The chain joins TRBV28 to TRBJ1-2, with 7 bases fitting TRBD1. CDR3 length: 13 residues. V lost 5 bases to trimming and J lost 7 bases; unmatched junction nucleotides: 7. Germline V gene lookup returns CDR1 MDHEN and CDR2 SYDVKM.

The V gene is TRBV28, the J gene TRBJ1-4, with D tentatively TRBD1 (5 bases). Trimming cost V 2 bases and J 10 bases, with 14 bases left between them. This CDR3 has 14 residues. The germline gives CDR1 MDHEN, CDR2 SYDVKM. The CDR3 region has the DNA TGTGCCAGCAGTTTAAGGGGCAGGGAGGGAAAACTGTTTTTT. Translation: CASSLRGREGKLFF.

The chain has TRBV11-2 and TRBJ2-7; the D call may be TRBD1 or TRBD2 (5 bases each). The CDR3 is 11 residues long. V shed 3 bases and J shed 7 bases, with 7 bases lying between them. The V gene's germline CDR1 is SGHAT and CDR2 FQNNGV. CDR3 amino acids: CASSLGVEQYF. CDR3 nucleotides: TGTGCCAGCAGCTTGGGGGTAGAGCAGTACTTC.

The chain couples TRBV7-9 to TRBJ1-1; D ambiguous. The germline CDR1 and CDR2 sequences are SEHNR and FQNEAQ (reference sequence). Trimming left V 8 bases short and J 2 bases short, with 12 bases between. CDR3 length: 13 amino acids. The DNA for the CDR3 is TGTGCCAGCCAGGCAGGCGGAAACACTGAAGCTTTCTTT. Its translation is CASQAGGNTEAFF.